These 18 T cell receptor beta chains were sequenced from one sample in a study of blood T cell repertoires in COVID-19. TCRdb's table, derived via immunoSEQ multiplex PCR, lists solely in-frame clones and lacks some. The sample records about 440,000 clones, roughly 85% being singletons. The specimen sequenced was PBMCs or T cells enriched from blood (not recorded which). The receptor source for this set is a woman aged 18 to 35 with acute COVID-19.

DNA for the CDR3: TGTGCCAGCAGTTATGCCGGGACAGGGACCAACTATGGCTACACCTTC. Translated, it gives CASSYAGTGTNYGYTF. This rearrangement joins TRBV27 to TRBJ1-2, with TRBD1 matching 9 bases. With V trimmed by 4 bases and J by 2 bases, 8 bases remained unmatched. This CDR3 region has 16 residues. Germline lookup yields CDR1 MNHEY and CDR2 SMNVEV (reference sequence).

This clone was detected only a few times. The chain couples TRBV7-2 to TRBJ1-5; D might be TRBD1 (6 bases). The V end was cut by 4 bases, the J end by 4 bases, with 14 bases between. The CDR3 is 15 residues long. Germline values: CDR1 SGHTA, CDR2 FQGNSA. CDR3 in amino acids: CASSSSSRGNQPQHF. Here the CDR3 DNA reads TGTGCCAGCAGCTCGTCAAGCAGGGGAAATCAGCCCCAGCATTTT.

This clone has only a few counts. The chain links TRBV4-2 to TRBJ2-1, with TRBD2 identical over 13 bases. Germline CDR1 reads LGHNA; CDR2 reads YNFKEQ. V gave up 1 base and J gave up 8 bases; unmatched junction bases: 8. This CDR3 has 17 residues. The CDR3: CASSQVLTSGGRDEQFF. The DNA of the CDR3 is TGTGCCAGCAGCCAAGTGTTGACTAGCGGGGGGAGGGATGAGCAGTTCTTC.

CDR3 residues: CASNSVTQETQYF. In nucleotides, the CDR3 is TGTGCCAGCAATAGCGTCACCCAAGAGACCCAGTACTTC. The chain has TRBV2 and TRBJ2-5; D possibly corresponds to TRBD2 (5 bases). Germline V gives CDR1 SNHLY, CDR2 FYNNEI. This CDR3 is built from 13 residues. Trimming left V 7 bases short and J 1 base short, with 10 bases between. The full variable domain, its missing parts supplied by reference TRBV2 and TRBJ2-5, is EPEVTQTPSHQVTQMGQEVILRCVPISNHLYFYWYRQILGQKVEFLVSFYNNEISEKSEIFDDQFSVERPDGSNFTLKIRSTKLEDSAMYFCASNSVTQETQYFGPGTRLLVL.

The rearrangement joins TRBV28 to TRBJ1-6; D possibly corresponds to TRBD1 (6 bases). Germline CDR1 reads MDHEN; CDR2 reads SYDVKM. Trimming left V 5 bases short and J 6 bases short, with 14 bases between. This CDR3 has 15 amino acids. DNA for the CDR3: TGTGCCAGCAGTAACCCGACAGGAATTAATTCACCCCTCCACTTT. This sequence encodes CASSNPTGINSPLHF.

V and J are TRBV24-1 and TRBJ2-3; perhaps TRBD1 as D (5 bases). CDR3 length: 13 amino acids. Trimming stripped 12 bases from V and 0 bases from J, with 12 bases between. Germline assignment: CDR1 KGHDR and CDR2 SFDVKD. CDR3 loop: CAASDRSTDTQYF. CDR3 sequence (DNA): TGTGCCGCCTCCGACAGAAGCACAGATACGCAGTATTTT.

V gene TRBV3-1 (or the pseudogene TRBV3-2) combines with J gene TRBJ2-5; 8 positions match TRBD2. Per the germline V gene, CDR1 is LGHDT and CDR2 is YNNKEL (reference sequence). CDR3 length: 17 amino acids. Trimming cost V 4 bases and J 5 bases; bases outside gene matches: 15. The DNA for the CDR3 is TGTGCCAGCAGCCCCCGATTCCCTAGCGGGCCGGAGGAGACCCAGTACTTC. Translating gives CASSPRFPSGPEETQYF.

J is TRBJ2-7 and V is TRBV18; D is perhaps TRBD1 or TRBD2 (5 bases each). Between the trimmed V and J ends, which lost 6 bases and 3 bases, there was a span of 15 bases. Germline V CDR1 and CDR2: KGHSH, LQKENI. The CDR3 is 14 residues long. CDR3 region: CASSPGSGGYEQYF. DNA of the CDR3: TGTGCCAGCTCCCCAGGGTCAGGAGGCTACGAGCAGTACTTC.

To note about this clone: This sample also contains other DNA sequences that code for the same CDR3. This rearrangement joins TRBV27 to TRBJ1-6; 8 nucleotides agree with TRBD1. Losses at the gene ends were 3 bases for V and 10 bases for J; bases not matched to a gene: 5. CDR3 size: 14 residues. Germline lookup yields CDR1 MNHEY and CDR2 SMNVEV (reference sequence). CDR3 loop: CASSFGQGGSPLHF. In DNA form, the CDR3 reads TGTGCCAGCAGTTTTGGACAGGGAGGGTCACCCCTCCACTTT.

This clone appeared a few times. The V and J genes are TRBV5-1 and TRBJ2-7; 11 bases are a match to TRBD1. The J segment lost 4 bases and the V segment lost 4 bases, leaving 10 bases of the junction unmatched. The length of the CDR3 is 16 residues. Germline CDR1 is SGHRS and CDR2 is YFSETQ. CDR3 residues: CASSNGQGASLYEQYF. The DNA for the CDR3 is TGCGCCAGCAGCAACGGACAGGGGGCTTCCCTGTACGAGCAGTACTTC.

The gene calls are TRBV2 and TRBJ2-3, with a possible D match to TRBD2 (6 bases). Germline values: CDR1 SNHLY, CDR2 FYNNEI. The CDR3 consists of 15 residues. V lost 4 bases and J lost 3, with 14 bases in between. CDR3 region: CASSGLVQVTDTQYF. CDR3 coding DNA: TGTGCCAGCAGTGGACTAGTCCAGGTGACAGATACGCAGTATTTT. Drawing the rest from reference TRBV2 and TRBJ2-3, the complete variable domain is EPEVTQTPSHQVTQMGQEVILRCVPISNHLYFYWYRQILGQKVEFLVSFYNNEISEKSEIFDDQFSVERPDGSNFTLKIRSTKLEDSAMYFCASSGLVQVTDTQYFGPGTRLTVL.

For this clone: The same CDR3 arises from other DNA sequences in this sample as well. The CDR3 protein is CASSVVGGQETQYF. The CDR3 region has the DNA TGTGCCAGCAGCGTAGTCGGAGGCCAAGAGACCCAGTACTTC. The chain carries TRBV9 and TRBJ2-5; TRBD2 might be the D (5 bases). V dropped 0 bases and J dropped 1 base, with 7 bases sitting between them. This CDR3 comprises 14 residues. Germline CDR1 is SGDLS and CDR2 is YYNGEE.

The chain employs TRBV19 and TRBJ1-5; no firm D call. The CDR3 contains 14 residues. From germline, CDR1 is LNHDA and CDR2 SQIVND (reference sequence). V shed 1 base and J shed 4 bases, with 8 bases lying between them. CDR3 DNA: TGTGCCAGTAGTATAGGACACCCGAATCAGCCCCAGCATTTT. This sequence encodes CASSIGHPNQPQHF. Variable domain in full (rest from reference TRBV19 and TRBJ1-5): DGGITQSPKYLFRKEGQNVTLSCEQNLNHDAMYWYRQDPGQGLRLIYYSQIVNDFQKGDIAEGYSVSREKKESFPLTVTSAQKNPTAFYLCASSIGHPNQPQHFGDGTRLSIL.

The chain recombines TRBV3-1 (or the pseudogene TRBV3-2) with TRBJ1-6; weak D call: TRBD1 (6 bases). CDR1 and CDR2 (germline): LGHDT, YNNKEL (reference sequence). Deletions cut 6 bases from V and 7 bases from J, with 10 bases between. There are 13 residues in the CDR3. CDR3 nucleotide sequence: TGTGCCAGCAGACAGGGCGAAAATTCACCCCTCCACTTT. Its translation is CASRQGENSPLHF.

V is TRBV19 and J is TRBJ2-1; no clear D. The CDR3 loop spans 13 amino acids. V was pared by 7 bases and J by 3 bases, with 10 bases between. Germline values: CDR1 LNHDA, CDR2 SQIVND (reference sequence). The chain's CDR3 is CASTRSGYNEQFF. DNA of the CDR3: TGTGCCAGTACACGGTCGGGCTACAATGAGCAGTTCTTC. The variable domain in full, completed from reference TRBV19 and TRBJ2-1, reads DGGITQSPKYLFRKEGQNVTLSCEQNLNHDAMYWYRQDPGQGLRLIYYSQIVNDFQKGDIAEGYSVSREKKESFPLTVTSAQKNPTAFYLCASTRSGYNEQFFGPGTRLTVL.

The chain uses TRBV5-1 and TRBJ2-1, with 10 bases identical to TRBD2. The germline CDR1 and CDR2 sequences are SGHRS and YFSETQ. The CDR3 length is 16 residues. The V segment lost 3 bases and the J segment 9 bases; nucleotides outside the gene matches: 12. Written as DNA, the CDR3 is TGCGCCAGCAGCTCGGAGTGGACTAGCGGCATTGGTGAGCAGTTCTTC. The encoded protein is CASSSEWTSGIGEQFF.

This chain connects TRBV10-2 to TRBJ1-5; D is undetermined. This CDR3 is 14 amino acids long. Germline V gene data show CDR1 as WSHSY and CDR2 as SAAADI. Trimming cost V 3 bases and J 3 bases, with 9 bases left between them. CDR3 residues: CASSDDDTNQPQHF. CDR3 DNA sequence: TGCGCCAGCAGTGATGATGACACCAATCAGCCCCAGCATTTT.

The rearrangement joins TRBV13 to TRBJ1-2, with D unresolved. Germline V lookup: CDR1 PRHDT, CDR2 FYEKMQ (reference sequence). The V end lost 2 bases, the J end lost 8 bases, and 12 bases lay between the germline ends. CDR3 size: 13 residues. The CDR3 protein is CASSLREGWGYTF. The CDR3 DNA sequence: TGTGCCAGCAGCTTACGGGAGGGATGGGGCTACACCTTC.